This TCR beta chain was documented in a study of T cell responses to AZD1222 COVID-19 vaccine. This CDR3 is built from 14 residues. Trimming left V 6 bases short and J 2 bases short, with 11 bases between. Germline assignment: CDR1 MNHEY and CDR2 SVGAGI. TCRdb's copy holds only in-frame clones and misses some; the assay was immunoSEQ multiplex PCR. The sample comprises roughly 180,000 clones, around 93% of which are singletons, and 1.5% to 2% rests with the top ten. The receptor comes from an adult in good health. This specimen was peripheral blood, taken on day 0 of AZD1222 vaccination. V and J are TRBV6-5 and TRBJ2-1, with a weak D call TRBD1 (6 bases). The CDR3 nucleotides read TGTGCCAGCAGCCCGACAGGACCCTACAATGAGCAGTTCTTC. This encodes CASSPTGPYNEQFF.